A selection of T cell receptor beta chains follows, all from one sample in a study of post-analysis software for immune sequencing data. One entry per CDR3 protein results from TCRdb running MiXCR on the PCR reads. Among hundreds of thousands of distinct CDR3 sequences listed, roughly three fifths were seen once. The sequenced sample was blood. These receptors were collected from a girl aged 2 to 9 with multiple sclerosis. The CDR3 runs from the conserved cysteine through the conserved F or W. D genes are given only for firm matches. Only part of the rows carry a size: once, few, many, or a class if the clone is expanded.

abundance,v_gene,d_gene,j_gene,CDR3aa,CDR3nt
.,TRBV25-1,TRBD2,TRBJ2-1,CASSGAGGFNEQFF,TGTGCCAGCAGTGGGGCGGGAGGTTTCAATGAGCAGTTCTTC
.,TRBV5-4,TRBD2,TRBJ2-5,CASSLVGEGWETQYF,TGTGCCAGCAGCTTGGTCGGGGAGGGGTGGGAGACCCAGTACTTC
few,TRBV29-1,TRBD1,TRBJ2-1,CSVVYRGFYNEQFF,TGCAGCGTTGTTTACAGGGGATTCTACAATGAGCAGTTCTTC
.,TRBV27,TRBD1,TRBJ2-7,CASSLRRGQGGYEQYF,TGTGCCAGCAGTTTAAGGAGGGGACAGGGCGGCTACGAGCAGTACTTC
.,TRBV6-1,.,TRBJ2-4,CASRAGTLAKNIQYF,TGTGCCAGCAGAGCAGGGACCTTAGCCAAAAACATTCAGTACTTC
few,TRBV29-1,.,TRBJ2-7,CSTREVQLFNEQYF,TGCAGCACTAGGGAGGTGCAGTTGTTTAACGAGCAGTACTTC
few,TRBV4-3,TRBD1,TRBJ1-5,CASSQDRQGAQPQHF,TGCGCCAGCAGCCAAGATCGGCAGGGGGCTCAGCCCCAGCATTTT
.,TRBV7-2,.,TRBJ2-5,CASSLGGTVGETQYF,TGTGCCAGCAGCCTAGGGGGTACAGTCGGGGAGACCCAGTACTTC
few,TRBV10-3,TRBD2,TRBJ2-1,CAISPTSANSYNEQFF,TGTGCCATCAGTCCCACTAGCGCGAACTCCTACAATGAGCAGTTCTTC
.,TRBV4-1,.,TRBJ1-2,CASSRPGALDGYTF,TGCGCCAGCAGCCGTCCGGGGGCCCTAGATGGCTACACCTTC
.,TRBV7-2,.,TRBJ2-5,CASSRPVQETQYF,TGTGCCAGCAGCCGCCCAGTCCAAGAGACCCAGTACTTC
.,TRBV11-2,.,TRBJ2-7,CASSQGRFSEQYF,TGTGCCAGCAGCCAGGGACGGTTCTCCGAGCAGTACTTC
.,TRBV20-1,TRBD1,TRBJ2-7,CSAGGPLPYEQYF,TGCAGTGCAGGGGGCCCTCTCCCCTACGAGCAGTACTTC
.,TRBV6-1,TRBD2,TRBJ2-3,CASSDGASGGPDTQYF,TGTGCCAGCAGTGATGGGGCTAGCGGGGGGCCAGACACGCAGTATTTT
.,TRBV7-9,.,TRBJ2-1,CASRPEGEHEQFF,TGTGCCAGCCGCCCTGAGGGCGAGCATGAGCAGTTCTTC
.,TRBV5-4,TRBD2,TRBJ2-1,CASSQSRGGFGTSGSPITYNEQFF,TGTGCCAGCAGCCAATCTAGGGGGGGCTTCGGGACTAGCGGGAGTCCAATTACCTACAATGAGCAGTTCTTC
.,TRBV7-2,TRBD2,TRBJ2-5,CASSLLAGTSGGGSQETQYF,TGTGCCAGCAGCCTCCTCGCCGGGACTAGCGGGGGGGGTTCCCAAGAGACCCAGTACTTC
.,TRBV19,.,TRBJ1-4,CASSYRATNEKLFF,TGTGCCAGTAGCTACAGGGCAACTAATGAAAAACTGTTTTTT
.,TRBV20-1,TRBD1,TRBJ2-7,CSASGQSSYEQYF,TGCAGTGCTTCGGGACAGAGCTCCTACGAGCAGTACTTC
.,TRBV3-1,.,TRBJ1-1,CASSQDLAPGVLNTEAFF,TGTGCCAGCAGCCAAGATCTCGCCCCGGGGGTACTGAACACTGAAGCTTTCTTT
.,TRBV27,.,TRBJ1-5,CASSQGVEQPQHF,TGTGCCAGCAGTCAGGGTGTAGAACAGCCCCAGCATTTT
.,TRBV15,.,TRBJ2-5,CATSSHLGSVFTSKRETQYF,TGTGCCACCAGCAGCCACCTTGGGTCGGTATTCACAAGCAAGAGAGAGACCCAGTACTTC
.,TRBV7-9,TRBD1,TRBJ2-1,CASSPGQLNNEQFF,TGTGCCAGCAGCCCGGGACAGCTAAACAATGAGCAGTTCTTC
.,TRBV20-1,TRBD2,TRBJ2-7,CSASPSGRTQEQYF,TGCAGTGCCTCACCTAGCGGGAGGACCCAGGAGCAGTACTTC
.,TRBV7-9,.,TRBJ2-3,CASSFGAADTQYF,TGTGCCAGCAGCTTTGGGGCGGCTGATACGCAGTATTTT
.,TRBV7-9,.,TRBJ2-7,CASSFASLEQYF,TGTGCCAGCAGCTTTGCCTCGCTCGAGCAGTACTTC
.,TRBV12-3/TRBV12-4,.,TRBJ2-4,CASSPGLWGEQYF,TGTGCCAGCAGTCCGGGACTGTGGGGGGAGCAGTACTTC
.,TRBV5-1,.,TRBJ2-1,CASSSFDEQFF,TGCGCCAGCAGCTCGTTCGATGAGCAGTTCTTC
.,TRBV11-2,TRBD2,TRBJ2-7,CASSSQRGTYERYF,TGTGCCAGCAGCTCGCAGCGGGGGACCTACGAGCGGTACTTC
few,TRBV5-1,.,TRBJ2-5,CASSPWTARQETQYF,TGCGCCAGCAGCCCTTGGACAGCCCGACAAGAGACCCAGTACTTC
once,TRBV30,.,TRBJ2-5,CAWSHWETQYF,TGTGCCTGGAGTCACTGGGAGACCCAGTACTTC
few,TRBV30,.,TRBJ2-1,CAWSEGSDNEQFF,TGTGCCTGGAGTGAAGGGTCCGACAATGAGCAGTTCTTC
.,TRBV12-3/TRBV12-4,TRBD1,TRBJ2-1,CASSPDRGYNEQFF,TGTGCCAGCAGTCCGGACAGGGGATACAATGAGCAGTTCTTC
.,TRBV7-8,.,TRBJ2-1,CASSPGRLELNEQFF,TGTGCCAGCAGCCCCGGCAGGTTGGAGCTCAATGAGCAGTTCTTC
.,TRBV12-3/TRBV12-4,.,TRBJ2-7,CASSLDGGPYEQYF,TGTGCCAGCAGCCTGGACGGGGGCCCTTACGAGCAGTACTTC
once,TRBV28,TRBD2,TRBJ2-1,CASSLSIAGSYNEQFF,TGTGCCAGCAGTTTATCAATAGCGGGGTCCTACAATGAGCAGTTCTTC
.,TRBV10-3,.,TRBJ2-5,CAISDRVAQGETQYF,TGTGCCATCAGTGACCGAGTAGCCCAAGGGGAGACCCAGTACTTC
few,TRBV20-1,.,TRBJ2-7,CSAWGSRDDEQYF,TGCAGTGCTTGGGGCTCTCGCGATGACGAGCAGTACTTC
.,TRBV7-9,.,TRBJ2-5,CASTNDRNQETQYF,TGTGCCAGCACCAACGACAGGAACCAAGAGACCCAGTACTTC
.,TRBV2,.,TRBJ1-2,CASSVHGNGYTF,TGTGCCAGCAGTGTTCACGGTAATGGCTACACCTTC
.,TRBV30,.,TRBJ2-1,CAWSVQGEQFF,TGTGCCTGGAGTGTACAGGGCGAGCAGTTCTTC
few,TRBV7-8,.,TRBJ1-2,CASSLARDTNYGYTF,TGTGCCAGCAGCTTAGCGCGGGACACCAACTATGGCTACACCTTC
.,TRBV28,TRBD1,TRBJ2-1,CASSLPGQGRTYNEQFF,TGTGCCAGCAGTTTGCCCGGACAGGGGCGGACCTACAATGAGCAGTTCTTC
.,TRBV6-5,TRBD2,TRBJ2-1,CASSQGLAAINEQFF,TGTGCCAGCAGCCAGGGACTAGCGGCGATCAATGAGCAGTTCTTC
once,TRBV7-8,.,TRBJ2-3,CASSSDSDTQYF,TGTGCCAGCAGCTCGGATTCGGATACGCAGTATTTT
once,TRBV6-1,TRBD1,TRBJ1-2,CASRSSRMGQMGYGYTF,TGTGCCAGCAGGTCTTCCAGGATGGGACAGATGGGCTATGGCTACACCTTC
.,TRBV6-1,TRBD1,TRBJ2-1,CASSEASGTGTYNEQFF,TGTGCCAGCAGCGAAGCCTCCGGGACAGGCACCTACAATGAGCAGTTCTTC
.,TRBV24-1,TRBD1,TRBJ2-4,CATSEHRGSSAIQYF,TGTGCCACCAGTGAGCACAGGGGTAGTTCAGCCATTCAGTACTTC
.,TRBV10-1,.,TRBJ2-2,CASSEGVGTGELFF,TGCGCCAGCAGTGAAGGGGTTGGCACCGGGGAGCTGTTTTTT
.,TRBV20-1,TRBD1,TRBJ2-7,CSARSEDRKNGEQYF,TGCAGTGCTAGATCGGAGGACAGGAAGAATGGCGAGCAGTACTTC
.,TRBV12-3/TRBV12-4,.,TRBJ2-4,CASSYSRPRMGGNIQYF,TGTGCCAGCAGTTACTCCCGCCCCCGGATGGGCGGAAACATTCAGTACTTC
.,TRBV7-3,.,TRBJ2-3,CASSWTASRDTQYF,TGTGCCAGCAGCTGGACAGCTTCCCGAGATACGCAGTATTTT
few,TRBV5-6,.,TRBJ2-1,CASSKTVVGNEQFF,TGTGCCAGCAGCAAGACAGTTGTCGGCAATGAGCAGTTCTTC
.,TRBV29-1,.,TRBJ2-1,CSVEGARTYGEQFF,TGCAGCGTTGAAGGGGCAAGGACTTATGGTGAGCAGTTCTTC
.,TRBV7-2,TRBD2,TRBJ2-1,CASSLVSGVDSEQFF,TGTGCCAGCAGCTTAGTTAGCGGGGTAGATAGTGAGCAGTTCTTC
.,TRBV15,TRBD1,TRBJ2-2,CATSPRQGTGGELFF,TGTGCCACCAGCCCAAGACAGGGGACTGGCGGGGAGCTGTTTTTT